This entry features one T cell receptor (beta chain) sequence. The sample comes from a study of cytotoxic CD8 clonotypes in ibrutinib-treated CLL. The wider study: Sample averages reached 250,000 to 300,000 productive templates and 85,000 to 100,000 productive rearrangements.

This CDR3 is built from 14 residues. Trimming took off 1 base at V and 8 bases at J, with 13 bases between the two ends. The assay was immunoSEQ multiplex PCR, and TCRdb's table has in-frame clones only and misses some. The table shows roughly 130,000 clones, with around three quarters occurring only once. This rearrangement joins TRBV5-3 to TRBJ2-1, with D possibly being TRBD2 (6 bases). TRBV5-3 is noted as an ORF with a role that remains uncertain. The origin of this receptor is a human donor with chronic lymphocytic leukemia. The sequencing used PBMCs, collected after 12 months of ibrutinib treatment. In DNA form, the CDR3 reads TGTGCCAGAAGCTTGACTAGCCCATGTGATGAGCAGTTCTTC. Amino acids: CARSLTSPCDEQFF.